What follows are 28 T cell receptor beta chains derived from one specimen sequenced in a study of OX40 agonist ivuxolimab in advanced cancers. Only in-frame clones appear in the TCRdb table, and some are missing; sequencing was by immunoSEQ multiplex PCR. The sample includes 55,000 to 80,000 clones, around 86% of them seen just once. Sequences were derived from CD4+ or CD8+ T cells sorted from blood, sampled in a trial of the OX40 agonist ivuxolimab. The receptor set was obtained from an adult with an advanced solid tumor such as melanoma, head and neck, liver or kidney cancer.

The chain recombines TRBV5-1 with TRBJ2-2; D remains ambiguous. This CDR3 region has 14 residues. Germline V CDR1 and CDR2: SGHRS, YFSETQ. Trimming shortened V by 0 bases and J by 4 bases, and 7 bases separated the two germline ends. The CDR3 DNA reads TGCGCCAGCAGCTTGGCCTTTTCCACCGGGGAGCTGTTTTTT. Protein sequence: CASSLAFSTGELFF.

This clone occurred once. This chain links TRBV27 with TRBJ1-5; TRBD1 matches at 9 bases. This CDR3 has 15 amino acids. The junction had 6 bases not matched to a gene; V was cut back by 5 bases and J by 4 bases. Germline V gene lookup returns CDR1 MNHEY and CDR2 SMNVEV (reference sequence). The CDR3, as DNA: TGTGCCAGCAGTGGGGGGACAGGGAGGAATCAGCCCCAGCATTTT. Protein product: CASSGGTGRNQPQHF.

CDR3 loop: CAWSSRVKDWNTGELFF. The CDR3 bases are TGTGCCTGGAGCAGTCGGGTTAAAGACTGGAACACCGGGGAGCTGTTTTTT. This chain connects TRBV30 to TRBJ2-2; D not resolved. The V end lost 3 bases, the J end lost 1 base, and 18 bases lay between the germline ends. Germline CDR1 GTSNPN, CDR2 SVGIG (reference sequence). The CDR3 has 17 residues.

This clone has more than one count but fewer than ten. The chain uses TRBV4-1 and TRBJ1-2; 7 bases align to TRBD1. Germline values: CDR1 MGHRA, CDR2 YSYEKL. V lost 3 bases to trimming and J lost 4 bases; unmatched junction nucleotides: 5. The CDR3 is made up of 14 amino acids. The CDR3 spells CASSQPAGGYGYTF. CDR3 DNA: TGCGCCAGCAGCCAGCCGGCAGGGGGCTATGGCTACACCTTC.

This clone was seen once. The CDR3 loop reads CASSTDRGGTDTQYF. CDR3 DNA: TGTGCCAGCAGCACCGACAGGGGCGGCACAGATACGCAGTATTTT. The rearrangement links TRBV6-1 to TRBJ2-3, with TRBD1 matching 8 bases. V was clipped by 6 bases and J by 1 base; unmatched bases: 6. The CDR3 runs 15 residues. Germline lookup yields CDR1 MNHNS and CDR2 SASEGT.

The J gene is TRBJ2-3, the V gene TRBV7-2; maybe TRBD2 (6 bases). Per germline, CDR1 SGHTA and CDR2 FQGNSA. V was shortened by 6 bases and J by 4 bases, with 14 bases between the two germline ends. This CDR3 has 14 amino acids. CDR3 residues: CASRLRGAADTQYF. In nucleotides, the CDR3 is TGTGCCAGCAGGCTACGCGGGGCAGCAGATACGCAGTATTTT. The full variable domain, with the rest looked up from reference TRBV7-2 and TRBJ2-3, is GAGVSQSPSNKVTEKGKDVELRCDPISGHTALYWYRQSLGQGLEFLIYFQGNSAPDKSGLPSDRFSAERTGGSVSTLTIQRTQQEDSAVYLCASRLRGAADTQYFGPGTRLTVL.

The chain joins TRBV5-1 to TRBJ2-3; D remains ambiguous. The CDR3 spans 16 residues. V was trimmed by 0 bases and J by 0 bases, leaving 11 bases between them. Germline CDR1 reads SGHRS; CDR2 reads YFSETQ. The CDR3 region has the DNA TGCGCCAGCAGCTTGGGAGGCAGGACGAGCACAGATACGCAGTATTTT. Its protein product is CASSLGGRTSTDTQYF.

The chain carries TRBV2 and TRBJ1-6; the D is unclear. Germline V gene data show CDR1 as SNHLY and CDR2 as FYNNEI. V lost 2 bases and J lost 0, with 14 bases in between. The CDR3 extends over 18 amino acids. CDR3: CASSELPLQSSYNSPLHF. The CDR3 DNA is TGTGCCAGCAGTGAACTACCGCTACAGAGCTCCTATAATTCACCCCTCCACTTT.

The chain employs TRBV25-1 and TRBJ2-1; 9 bases are a match to TRBD2. This CDR3 has 15 residues. V trimming: 6 bases; J trimming: 7 bases; junction bases outside the gene matches: 10. Looked up from germline, CDR1 is MGHDK and CDR2 is SYGVNS. CDR3 bases: TGTGCCAGCAGCCCCTCGTCTAGCGGGGTGAATGAGCAGTTCTTC. Translation gives CASSPSSSGVNEQFF. The whole variable domain, filled in from reference TRBV25-1 and TRBJ2-1, reads EADIYQTPRYLVIGTGKKITLECSQTMGHDKMYWYQQDPGMELHLIHYSYGVNSTEKGDLSSESTVSRIRTEHFPLTLESARPSHTSQYLCASSPSSSGVNEQFFGPGTRLTVL.

The table lists this clone with a few counts. The genes are TRBV29-1 and TRBJ2-5; D uncertain. CDR3 length: 10 amino acids. From germline, CDR1 is SQVTM and CDR2 ANQGSEA. Deletions cut 4 bases from V and 1 base from J, with 1 base between. The CDR3 sequence is CSVAQETQYF. The CDR3 region has the DNA TGCAGCGTTGCCCAAGAGACCCAGTACTTC. Complete variable domain (other parts from reference TRBV29-1 and TRBJ2-5): SAVISQKPSRDICQRGTSLTIQCQVDSQVTMMFWYRQQPGQSLTLIATANQGSEATYESGFVIDKFPISRPNLTFSTLTVSNMSPEDSSIYLCSVAQETQYFGPGTRLLVL.

The chain links TRBV7-7 to TRBJ2-5; D is possibly TRBD1 (6 bases). The germline gives CDR1 SSHAT, CDR2 FNYEAQ (reference sequence). This CDR3 is 15 amino acids long. V was trimmed by 5 bases and J by 2 bases, leaving 15 bases between them. Here the CDR3 DNA reads TGTGCCAGCAGCCTTGGGACACTACCTCAAGAGACCCAGTACTTC. Protein sequence: CASSLGTLPQETQYF.

The chain links TRBV7-8 to TRBJ1-1; D possibly corresponds to TRBD1 (5 bases). Per the germline V gene, CDR1 is SGHVS and CDR2 is FQNEAQ. The CDR3 consists of 15 residues. V was trimmed by 5 bases and J by 4 bases, leaving 17 bases between them. The CDR3 DNA reads TGTGCCAGCAGCCCCGACCAGGGTAGGACCACTGAAGCTTTCTTT. Translated: CASSPDQGRTTEAFF. Filled out from reference TRBV7-8 and TRBJ1-1, the complete variable domain reads GAGVSQSPRYKVAKRGQDVALRCDPISGHVSLFWYQQALGQGPEFLTYFQNEAQLDKSGLPSDRFFAERPEGSVSTLKIQRTQQEDSAVYLCASSPDQGRTTEAFFGQGTRLTVV.

The V call is TRBV28, the J call TRBJ2-7; TRBD1 might be the D (6 bases). Looked up from germline, CDR1 is MDHEN and CDR2 is SYDVKM. The CDR3 runs 12 residues. V lost 11 bases and J 5 bases, leaving 16 bases between the germline ends. CDR3 loop: CAWGTGFHEQYF. CDR3 DNA: TGTGCCTGGGGAACAGGGTTCCACGAGCAGTACTTC. Combining the CDR3 with reference TRBV28 and TRBJ2-7 gives the whole variable domain DVKVTQSSRYLVKRTGEKVFLECVQDMDHENMFWYRQDPGLGLRLIYFSYDVKMKEKGDIPEGYSVSREKKERFSLILESASTNQTSMYLCAWGTGFHEQYFGPGTRLTVT.

The CDR3, as DNA: TGCGCCAGCAGCTTGGAAGCGGGGCGTACCTACGAGCAGTACTTC. Protein sequence: CASSLEAGRTYEQYF. V is TRBV5-1 and J is TRBJ2-7, with 7 bases aligning to TRBD2. The V and J ends lost 0 bases and 2 bases, in that order; junction bases with no gene match: 5. Germline loops: CDR1 SGHRS, CDR2 YFSETQ. The CDR3 is 15 residues long. The full variable domain, with the rest looked up from reference TRBV5-1 and TRBJ2-7, is KAGVTQTPRYLIKTRGQQVTLSCSPISGHRSVSWYQQTPGQGLQFLFEYFSETQRNKGNFPGRFSGRQFSNSRSEMNVSTLELGDSALYLCASSLEAGRTYEQYFGPGTRLTVT.

The chain is built from TRBV6-1 and TRBJ2-5; the match to TRBD2 covers 7 bases. J was trimmed by 4 bases and V by 0 bases; bases with no gene match: 8. The CDR3 is 16 residues long. From germline, CDR1 is MNHNS and CDR2 SASEGT. The CDR3 spells CASSEALRGRGETQYF. The CDR3 region has the DNA TGTGCCAGCAGTGAAGCTTTGCGGGGGAGGGGAGAGACCCAGTACTTC.

The chain combines TRBV30 with TRBJ1-3; D is perhaps TRBD1 (6 bases). Germline V gene lookup returns CDR1 GTSNPN and CDR2 SVGIG (reference sequence). V was pared by 0 bases and J by 4 bases, with 10 bases between. The CDR3 covers 14 residues. CDR3 residues: CAWSVQGHGNTIYF. The CDR3 coding sequence is TGTGCCTGGAGTGTTCAGGGGCACGGAAACACCATATATTTT.

The rearrangement joins TRBV2 to TRBJ2-7; D is unresolved. V was clipped by 4 bases and J by 0 bases, with 13 bases between them. The CDR3 has 15 amino acids. Germline lookup yields CDR1 SNHLY and CDR2 FYNNEI. The CDR3 region has the DNA TGTGCCAGCAGTGCAAACGCTGGAAGCTCCTACGAGCAGTACTTC. This encodes CASSANAGSSYEQYF.

The chain carries TRBV18 and TRBJ1-1; D gene ambiguous. The CDR3 extends over 12 amino acids. Germline loops: CDR1 KGHSH, CDR2 LQKENI. V was trimmed by 3 bases and J by 7 bases, leaving 9 bases between them. CDR3 sequence reads: CASSPGDGEAFF. The DNA for the CDR3 is TGTGCCAGCTCACCGGGCGACGGTGAAGCTTTCTTT. Full variable domain (outside the CDR3, taken from reference TRBV18 and TRBJ1-1): NAGVMQNPRHLVRRRGQEARLRCSPMKGHSHVYWYRQLPEEGLKFMVYLQKENIIDESGMPKERFSAEFPKEGPSILRIQQVVRGDSAAYFCASSPGDGEAFFGQGTRLTVV.

The chain employs TRBV18 and TRBJ2-7; 7 bases agree with TRBD1. The CDR3 totals 14 residues. Trimming at V came to 3 bases and at J to 1 base, leaving 3 bases not matched to a gene. Per the germline V gene, CDR1 is KGHSH and CDR2 is LQKENI. The CDR3 nucleotides read TGTGCCAGCTCACCCGGGACAGCTTCCTACGAGCAGTACTTC. Its protein is CASSPGTASYEQYF. Supplemented by reference TRBV18 and TRBJ2-7, the full variable domain reads NAGVMQNPRHLVRRRGQEARLRCSPMKGHSHVYWYRQLPEEGLKFMVYLQKENIIDESGMPKERFSAEFPKEGPSILRIQQVVRGDSAAYFCASSPGTASYEQYFGPGTRLTVT.

The chain uses TRBV28 and TRBJ2-1, with 13 nucleotides matching TRBD2. J lost 8 bases, V lost 4 bases, and 8 bases had no gene match. Germline V gene lookup returns CDR1 MDHEN and CDR2 SYDVKM. The CDR3 is 16 amino acids. DNA of the CDR3: TGTGCCAGCAGTTCCGGGACTAGCGGGGCCAGGGATGAGCAGTTCTTC. Protein product: CASSSGTSGARDEQFF. Complete variable domain (other parts from reference TRBV28 and TRBJ2-1): DVKVTQSSRYLVKRTGEKVFLECVQDMDHENMFWYRQDPGLGLRLIYFSYDVKMKEKGDIPEGYSVSREKKERFSLILESASTNQTSMYLCASSSGTSGARDEQFFGPGTRLTVL.

The chain combines TRBV28 with TRBJ1-2; tentatively, D is TRBD1 (5 bases). Germline V CDR1 and CDR2: MDHEN, SYDVKM. Trimming left V 5 bases short and J 2 bases short, with 9 bases between. The length of the CDR3 is 13 residues. CDR3 sequence: CASSPGDNYGYTF. The CDR3 nucleotides are TGTGCCAGCAGTCCCGGGGACAACTATGGCTACACCTTC.

This clone was seen a handful of times. The CDR3 nucleotides are TGTGCCGCGACCGAGGGGGCCCAAGAGACCCAGTACTTC. Translating it yields CAATEGAQETQYF. The chain joins TRBV7-9 to TRBJ2-5; 7 nucleotides align to TRBD1. This CDR3 spans 13 amino acids. Germline trimming cut 11 bases from V and 1 base from J; bases unmatched to any gene: 7. The V gene's germline CDR1 is SEHNR and CDR2 FQNEAQ (reference sequence).

The chain couples TRBV5-4 to TRBJ2-3, with D hard to call. The CDR3 consists of 15 residues. Germline V lookup: CDR1 SGHNT, CDR2 YYREEE (reference sequence). The V gene lost 4 bases and the J gene lost 2 bases, with 14 bases spanning the gap. CDR3 nucleotide sequence: TGTGCCAGCAGCCCCCACGCCGCCAACACAGATACGCAGTATTTT. This encodes CASSPHAANTDTQYF.

This sequence joins TRBV5-1 and TRBJ2-5; maybe TRBD1 (6 bases). CDR3 length equals 16 residues. The germline V gene has CDR1 SGHRS and CDR2 YFSETQ. Trimming cost V 4 bases and J 3 bases, with 19 bases left between them. The CDR3 DNA is TGCGCCAGCAGCCCGACTACAGGGCCCCCAGAAGAGACCCAGTACTTC. Its protein product is CASSPTTGPPEETQYF.

This clone appeared once. This chain connects TRBV27 to TRBJ2-1; 7 bases line up with TRBD1. Germline V gene sequence: CDR1 MNHEY, CDR2 SMNVEV (reference sequence). The CDR3 contains 15 residues. Unmatched junction bases numbered 12, after V lost 6 bases and J lost 7 bases. CDR3 sequence: CASSIDRVRVNEQFF. The CDR3 bases are TGTGCCAGCAGCATAGACAGGGTTCGAGTGAATGAGCAGTTCTTC.

This chain connects TRBV7-9 to TRBJ2-2; 11 bases line up with TRBD1. CDR1 SEHNR and CDR2 FQNEAQ come from the germline V gene (reference sequence). Trimming removed 5 bases from V and 7 bases from J; junction bases left unmatched: 9. This CDR3 has 16 amino acids. CDR3 protein: CASSRLGTGGHGELFF. The CDR3 DNA follows: TGTGCCAGCAGCCGACTCGGGACAGGGGGTCACGGGGAGCTGTTTTTT. Looking up the rest from reference TRBV7-9 and TRBJ2-2 gives the full variable domain: DTGVSQNPRHKITKRGQNVTFRCDPISEHNRLYWYRQTLGQGPEFLTYFQNEAQLEKSRLLSDRFSAERPKGSFSTLEIQRTEQGDSAMYLCASSRLGTGGHGELFFGEGSRLTVL.

This clone occurred a few times. The chain employs TRBV7-2 and TRBJ2-3, with D perhaps matching TRBD1 (6 bases). The CDR3 has 15 amino acids. The V gene lost 5 bases and the J gene lost 0 bases, with 12 bases spanning the gap. Germline CDR1 SGHTA, CDR2 FQGNSA. As DNA, the CDR3 is TGTGCCAGCAGCACAAGGGGGTTTAGCACAGATACGCAGTATTTT. This translates into CASSTRGFSTDTQYF. Full variable domain (missing parts from reference TRBV7-2 and TRBJ2-3): GAGVSQSPSNKVTEKGKDVELRCDPISGHTALYWYRQSLGQGLEFLIYFQGNSAPDKSGLPSDRFSAERTGGSVSTLTIQRTQQEDSAVYLCASSTRGFSTDTQYFGPGTRLTVL.

The V and J genes are TRBV9 and TRBJ1-2; 9 nucleotides match TRBD1. CDR1 is SGDLS and CDR2 is YYNGEE in the germline V gene. Trimming cost V 4 bases and J 6 bases; bases outside gene matches: 10. The CDR3 is 15 amino acids. As DNA, the CDR3 is TGTGCCAGCAGCACCCGGGACAGGGTGGGAAATGGCTACACCTTC. The encoded protein is CASSTRDRVGNGYTF. Full variable domain (missing parts from reference TRBV9 and TRBJ1-2): DSGVTQTPKHLITATGQRVTLRCSPRSGDLSVYWYQQSLDQGLQFLIQYYNGEERAKGNILERFSAQQFPDLHSELNLSSLELGDSALYFCASSTRDRVGNGYTFGSGTRLTVV.